The T cell receptor beta chain described here comes from a study of T-cell reconstitution after alpha-beta-depleted transplantation in children. Study-level points and caveats: One year after transplant, T-cell counts and diversity came mostly from newly produced T cells. Several hundred graft clones that had expanded were reportedly the source of alpha-beta T cells about two months after transplant. High day-60 TCRbeta diversity in some patients came from surviving recipient T cells and thymic progenitors.

The CDR3 spans 15 residues. Germline V gene sequence: CDR1 SGHRS, CDR2 YFSETQ. After removal of 5 bases from V and 6 bases from J, the junction contained 13 bases not matched to a gene. For TCRbeta, the library was prepared with unique molecular identifiers. Each CDR3 protein is one row after TCRdb ran MiXCR on the PCR reads. The sample yields about a million distinct CDR3 sequences, less than 30% seen once. To note about this clonotype: As yet, its antigen is unknown.

The receptor was isolated from a boy younger than two who had a stem cell transplant for SCID, so the T cells may come from the graft donor. This chain links TRBV5-1 with TRBJ2-7; 8 bases match TRBD1. The starting material was PBMCs, mostly from graft donor cells, obtained 360 days after TCRalphabeta/CD19-depleted stem cell transplant. The chain's CDR3 is CASSFTGRGLGEQYF. CDR3 in DNA: TGCGCCAGCAGTTTCACGGGCAGGGGGCTCGGCGAGCAGTACTTC. Drawing the rest from reference TRBV5-1 and TRBJ2-7, the complete variable domain is KAGVTQTPRYLIKTRGQQVTLSCSPISGHRSVSWYQQTPGQGLQFLFEYFSETQRNKGNFPGRFSGRQFSNSRSEMNVSTLELGDSALYLCASSFTGRGLGEQYFGPGTRLTVT.